These 24 T cell receptor beta chains share one sample of origin, sequenced in a study of blood T cells in healthy people across ages. It was with a sample-barcoded 5' primer and a J-beta primer mix that a second PCR of about 6 to 12 cycles was run. TCRdb analysed the 5' RACE reads with MiXCR anew, one entry per CDR3 protein. The sample yields nearly 800,000 distinct CDR3 sequences, 56% seen once. Input material: blood. These receptors all come from a man in his forties or fifties in good health.

To note about this clonotype: An end of the junction does not agree with germline; a read error may underlie this. The chain joins TRBV11-1 to TRBJ1-6; no firm D call. Germline-derived CDR1 and CDR2 are SGHAT and FQDESV (reference sequence). This CDR3 has 15 amino acids. The CDR3, as DNA: TGTGCCAGCAGCCGGCGTGGGTTGCCAAATTCACCCCTCTACTTT. Protein: CASSRRGLPNSPLYF.

The J gene is TRBJ2-3, the V gene TRBV3-1; D might be TRBD1 (5 bases). Germline V gene lookup returns CDR1 LGHDT and CDR2 YNNKEL (reference sequence). V shed 1 base and J shed 2 bases, with 16 bases lying between them. CDR3 length: 17 amino acids. CDR3 amino acids: CASSQGRPGYHTDTQYF. CDR3 DNA: TGTGCCAGCAGCCAAGGCCGGCCAGGGTATCACACAGATACGCAGTATTTT.

The chain employs TRBV27 and TRBJ2-7, with TRBD2 matching 12 bases. The CDR3 is made up of 13 amino acids. Trimming at V came to 6 bases and at J to 9 bases, leaving 6 bases not matched to a gene. Per the germline V gene, CDR1 is MNHEY and CDR2 is SMNVEV (reference sequence). The CDR3 reads CASRPGLAGRQYF. The CDR3 region has the DNA TGTGCCAGCAGACCAGGACTAGCGGGACGGCAGTACTTC.

The count of this clonotype is one. The CDR3, as DNA: TGTGCCAGCAGCTCGGGTCCACGTGGGGTGTCCTACAATGAGCAGTTCTTC. Translating gives CASSSGPRGVSYNEQFF. The chain couples TRBV5-5 to TRBJ2-1; D uncertain. V shed 3 bases and J shed 1 base, with 17 bases lying between them. Germline V CDR1 and CDR2: SGHKS, YYEKEE (reference sequence). There are 17 residues in the CDR3.

This rearrangement joins TRBV6-1 to TRBJ2-5; D is possibly TRBD1 (5 bases). The CDR3 has 15 residues. The germline V gene has CDR1 MNHNS and CDR2 SASEGT. Trimming removed 0 bases from V and 1 base from J, with 9 bases in between. The CDR3 bases are TGTGCCAGCAGTGAAGCTGGACATATCCAAGAGACCCAGTACTTC. Translating gives CASSEAGHIQETQYF.

V gene TRBV29-1 combines with J gene TRBJ2-6; 7 bases fit TRBD1. V shed 4 bases and J 0 bases; nucleotides not matched to a gene: 6. This CDR3 has 16 amino acids. Germline V gives CDR1 SQVTM, CDR2 ANQGSEA. The CDR3, as DNA: TGCAGCGTTGCCGGGACAGTGAGCTCTGGGGCCAACGTCCTGACTTTC. The encoded protein is CSVAGTVSSGANVLTF.

This clonotype was detected many times. The V and J genes are TRBV5-1 and TRBJ2-3; no definite D call. V lost 0 bases and J lost 0, with 11 bases in between. The germline CDR1 and CDR2 sequences are SGHRS and YFSETQ. The CDR3 runs to 16 residues. CDR3 in DNA: TGCGCCAGCAGCTTGGATGCTAGTACTAGCACAGATACGCAGTATTTT. This translates into CASSLDASTSTDTQYF.

The gene calls are TRBV7-8 and TRBJ1-1; maybe TRBD1 (5 bases). V was trimmed by 4 bases and J by 13 bases, leaving 16 bases between them. In germline, CDR1 is SGHVS, CDR2 FQNEAQ. The CDR3 has 12 residues. CDR3 sequence: CASSYRQGGVFF. As DNA, the CDR3 is TGTGCCAGCAGCTACCGTCAGGGAGGGGTTTTCTTT.

The chain uses TRBV6-4 and TRBJ1-2, with TRBD1 as a possible D gene (6 bases). In germline, CDR1 is MRHNA, CDR2 SNTAGT. With 6 bases removed from V and 2 bases from J, the gap between germline ends came to 16 bases. CDR3 length: 15 amino acids. The CDR3 DNA reads TGTGCCAGCAGCGCCGGGACATCCAGGAACTATGGCTACACCTTC. Translation gives CASSAGTSRNYGYTF.

The genes are TRBV29-1 and TRBJ1-5; D might be TRBD1 (5 bases). Trimming shortened V by 6 bases and J by 6 bases, and 18 bases separated the two germline ends. In germline, CDR1 is SQVTM, CDR2 ANQGSEA. The CDR3 contains 14 residues. CDR3 sequence: CSVKTGGVGQPQHF. Here the CDR3 DNA reads TGCAGCGTCAAAACGGGGGGGGTTGGTCAGCCCCAGCATTTT.

The J gene is TRBJ2-5, the V gene TRBV4-1; possible D gene TRBD1, 6 bases. This CDR3 region has 16 residues. Germline assignment: CDR1 MGHRA and CDR2 YSYEKL. The V end was cut by 1 base, the J end by 3 bases, with 15 bases between. The CDR3 sequence: CASSQGLTGSEETQYF. The DNA for the CDR3 is TGCGCCAGCAGCCAAGGCCTAACAGGGTCTGAAGAGACCCAGTACTTC.

V is TRBV7-9 and J is TRBJ2-1; possible D gene TRBD1, 6 bases. Trimming removed 3 bases from V and 6 bases from J, with 21 bases in between. CDR1 and CDR2 (germline): SEHNR, FQNEAQ (reference sequence). The CDR3 has 17 amino acids. The CDR3: CASSLLRVRGSGNEQFF. CDR3 sequence (DNA): TGTGCCAGCAGCTTGTTGAGGGTGAGGGGGTCCGGCAATGAGCAGTTCTTC.

Regarding this clonotype: Germline and junction disagree at one end, which may indicate a read error. CDR3 in DNA: TGTGCTAGCACCCCCTTACTACACAATGAGCAGTTCTTT. Protein: CASTPLLHNEQFF. The chain joins TRBV7-7 to TRBJ2-1; D gene uncertain. CDR3 length equals 13 residues. CDR1 and CDR2 from the germline V gene are SSHAT and FNYEAQ (reference sequence).

The J gene is TRBJ2-3, the V gene TRBV28; D call uncertain. The CDR3 spans 15 residues. Trimming shortened V by 4 bases and J by 2 bases, and 13 bases separated the two germline ends. Germline CDR1 is MDHEN and CDR2 is SYDVKM. The DNA of the CDR3 is TGTGCCAGCAGTTCGAATACCGGTCACACAGATACGCAGTATTTT. This translates into CASSSNTGHTDTQYF.

V is TRBV6-6 and J is TRBJ2-5; possibly TRBD2 for D (6 bases). This CDR3 comprises 15 residues. V gave up 6 bases and J gave up 7 bases, with 21 bases separating them. Germline V gives CDR1 MNHNY, CDR2 SVGAGI (reference sequence). CDR3 DNA: TGTGCCAGCAGAAGAGCCGGGACCCAGGAGGGGACCCAGTACTTC. Translation gives CASRRAGTQEGTQYF.

J is TRBJ2-7 and V is TRBV14; 10 nucleotides match TRBD2. The CDR3 length is 15 residues. Germline CDR1 reads SGHDN; CDR2 reads FVKESK. V trimming: 1 base; J trimming: 3 bases; junction bases outside the gene matches: 3. CDR3 sequence reads: CASSQGAGGFYEQYF. Here the CDR3 DNA reads TGTGCCAGCAGCCAAGGAGCGGGAGGGTTCTACGAGCAGTACTTC.

The chain is built from TRBV7-2 and TRBJ1-2; TRBD1 matches 9 bases. With V trimmed by 4 bases and J by 3 bases, 9 bases remained unmatched. CDR1 is SGHTA and CDR2 is FQGNSA in the germline V gene. The CDR3 length is 16 residues. CDR3 sequence (DNA): TGTGCCAGCAGCTCCCGGACAGGGGCTAGTTACTATGGCTACACCTTC. Its translation: CASSSRTGASYYGYTF.

The chain uses TRBV12-3 or TRBV12-4 and TRBJ2-7; no clear D. Trimming stripped 4 bases from V and 1 base from J, with 14 bases between. The CDR3 length is 15 residues. In nucleotides, the CDR3 is TGTGCCAGCAGTTCATATCAGGCCGAATCCTACGAGCAGTACTTC. Translated, it gives CASSSYQAESYEQYF.

Only a few counts were recorded for this clonotype. Written as DNA, the CDR3 is TGTGCCAGCAGCCAAGAAGATTGGGGACAGGGGTTGAGAGAGCAGTACTTC. Residues: CASSQEDWGQGLREQYF. V and J are TRBV4-2 and TRBJ2-7, with TRBD1 matching 10 bases. CDR1 and CDR2 from the germline V gene are LGHNA and YNFKEQ. The CDR3 is 17 amino acids. Trimming removed 0 bases from V and 7 bases from J; junction bases left unmatched: 12.

This clonotype was seen a few times. This sequence joins TRBV5-1 and TRBJ2-1; D possibly corresponds to TRBD1 (6 bases). CDR3 size: 15 residues. Germline-derived CDR1 and CDR2 are SGHRS and YFSETQ. V gave up 4 bases and J gave up 4 bases, with 15 bases separating them. The CDR3 bases are TGCGCCAGCAGCCAACAGGGTACGTTTTACAATGAGCAGTTCTTC. Its translation: CASSQQGTFYNEQFF. The variable domain in full, completed from reference TRBV5-1 and TRBJ2-1, reads KAGVTQTPRYLIKTRGQQVTLSCSPISGHRSVSWYQQTPGQGLQFLFEYFSETQRNKGNFPGRFSGRQFSNSRSEMNVSTLELGDSALYLCASSQQGTFYNEQFFGPGTRLTVL.

The chain recombines TRBV10-3 with TRBJ2-1, with D possibly called TRBD1 or TRBD2 (5 bases each). Between the trimmed V and J ends, which lost 3 bases and 0 bases, there was a span of 18 bases. The CDR3 has 18 amino acids. Germline V gene lookup returns CDR1 ENHRY and CDR2 SYGVKD. The CDR3 region is CAISDPVREGPSYNEQFF. CDR3 nucleotides: TGTGCCATCAGTGACCCAGTGAGAGAGGGGCCCTCCTACAATGAGCAGTTCTTC.

The rearrangement joins TRBV29-1 to TRBJ2-4; 9 bases map to TRBD2. CDR3 length: 18 residues. In germline, CDR1 is SQVTM, CDR2 ANQGSEA. J was trimmed by 0 bases and V by 1 base; bases with no gene match: 10. The CDR3 is CSVEGGATSGKAKNIQYF. The DNA for the CDR3 is TGCAGCGTTGAAGGAGGGGCGACTAGCGGAAAAGCCAAAAACATTCAGTACTTC.

This clonotype was seen only a few times. This chain uses TRBV28 with TRBJ2-1; 11 bases are shared with TRBD2. CDR3 length: 16 amino acids. CDR1 MDHEN and CDR2 SYDVKM come from the germline V gene. V lost 3 bases and J lost 8; bases outside the gene matches: 9. This CDR3 is CASSLYSGGASYEQFF. CDR3 nucleotide sequence: TGTGCCAGCAGTTTGTATAGCGGGGGGGCGAGCTATGAGCAGTTCTTC.

This chain connects TRBV6-2 or TRBV6-3 to TRBJ2-2; D not resolved. The germline gives CDR1 MNHEY, CDR2 SVGEGT. Between the trimmed V and J ends, which lost 4 bases and 5 bases, there was a span of 5 bases. The CDR3 is 12 residues long. CDR3: CASSSVTGELFF. For the CDR3, the DNA is TGTGCCAGCAGTTCTGTGACCGGGGAGCTGTTTTTT.